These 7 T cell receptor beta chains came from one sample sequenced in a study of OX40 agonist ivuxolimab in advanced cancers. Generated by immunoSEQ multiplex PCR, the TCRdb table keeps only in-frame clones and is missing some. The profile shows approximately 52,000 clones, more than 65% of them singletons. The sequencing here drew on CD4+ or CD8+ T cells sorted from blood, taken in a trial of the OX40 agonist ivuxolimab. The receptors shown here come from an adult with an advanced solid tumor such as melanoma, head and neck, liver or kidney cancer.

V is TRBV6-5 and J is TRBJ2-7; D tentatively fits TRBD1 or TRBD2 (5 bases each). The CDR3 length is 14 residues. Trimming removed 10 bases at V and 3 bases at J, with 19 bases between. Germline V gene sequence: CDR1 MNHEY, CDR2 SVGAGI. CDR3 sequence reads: CAIQGPGTSYEQYF. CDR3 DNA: TGTGCCATTCAGGGCCCCGGGACGAGCTACGAGCAGTACTTC.

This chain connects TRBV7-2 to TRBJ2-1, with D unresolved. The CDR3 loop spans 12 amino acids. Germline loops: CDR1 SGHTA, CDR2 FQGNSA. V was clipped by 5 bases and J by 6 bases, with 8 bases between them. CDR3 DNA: TGTGCCAGCAGCCCCAACCGCAATGAGCAGTTCTTC. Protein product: CASSPNRNEQFF.

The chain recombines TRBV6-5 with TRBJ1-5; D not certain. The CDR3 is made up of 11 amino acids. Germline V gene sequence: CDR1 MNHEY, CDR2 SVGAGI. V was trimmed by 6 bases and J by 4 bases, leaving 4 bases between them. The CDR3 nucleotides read TGTGCCAGCAGCCTTAATCAGCCCCAGCATTTT. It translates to CASSLNQPQHF.

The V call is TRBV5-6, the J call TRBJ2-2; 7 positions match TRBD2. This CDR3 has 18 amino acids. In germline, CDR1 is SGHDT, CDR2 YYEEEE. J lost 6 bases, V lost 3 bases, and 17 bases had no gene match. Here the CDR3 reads CASSSILRGDLNAGELFF. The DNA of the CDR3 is TGTGCCAGCAGCTCGATTTTACGGGGGGACTTAAACGCCGGGGAGCTGTTTTTT. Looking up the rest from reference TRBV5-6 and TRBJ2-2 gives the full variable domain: DAGVTQSPTHLIKTRGQQVTLRCSPKSGHDTVSWYQQALGQGPQFIFQYYEEEERQRGNFPDRFSGHQFPNYSSELNVNALLLGDSALYLCASSSILRGDLNAGELFFGEGSRLTVL.

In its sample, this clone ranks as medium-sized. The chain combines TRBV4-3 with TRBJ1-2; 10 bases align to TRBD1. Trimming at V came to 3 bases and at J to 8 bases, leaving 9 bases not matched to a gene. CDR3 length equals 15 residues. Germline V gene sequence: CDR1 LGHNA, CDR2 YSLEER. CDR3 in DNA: TGCGCCAGCAGCCACTCCGGGACAGGGGAACAGGGCTACACCTTC. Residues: CASSHSGTGEQGYTF.

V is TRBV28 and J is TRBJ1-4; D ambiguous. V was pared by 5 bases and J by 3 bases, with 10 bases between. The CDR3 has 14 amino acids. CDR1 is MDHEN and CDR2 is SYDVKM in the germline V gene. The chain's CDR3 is CASSGGIANEKLFF. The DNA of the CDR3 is TGTGCCAGCAGTGGAGGGATTGCTAATGAAAAACTGTTTTTT.

The CDR3 coding sequence is TGTGCCAGTAGTATAGACAGGGATCGGGAGACCCAGTACTTC. It codes for CASSIDRDRETQYF. The chain recombines TRBV19 with TRBJ2-5, with TRBD1 as a possible D gene (5 bases). The V end lost 0 bases, the J end lost 5 bases, and 10 bases lay between the germline ends. Germline V CDR1 and CDR2: LNHDA, SQIVND (reference sequence). The CDR3 length is 14 residues.